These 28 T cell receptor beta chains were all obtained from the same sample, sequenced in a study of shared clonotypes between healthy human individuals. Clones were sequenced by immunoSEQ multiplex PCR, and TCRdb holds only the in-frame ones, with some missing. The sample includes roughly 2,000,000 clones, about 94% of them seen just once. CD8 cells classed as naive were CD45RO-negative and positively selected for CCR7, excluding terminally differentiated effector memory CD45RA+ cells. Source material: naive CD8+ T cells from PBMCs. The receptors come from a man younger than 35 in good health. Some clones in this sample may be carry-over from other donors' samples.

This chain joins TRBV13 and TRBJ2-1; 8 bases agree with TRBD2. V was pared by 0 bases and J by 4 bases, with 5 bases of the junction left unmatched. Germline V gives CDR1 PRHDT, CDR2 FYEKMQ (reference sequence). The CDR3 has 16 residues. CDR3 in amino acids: CASSLGRTSGYNEQFF. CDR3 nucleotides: TGTGCCAGCAGCTTAGGCCGTACTAGCGGATACAATGAGCAGTTCTTC.

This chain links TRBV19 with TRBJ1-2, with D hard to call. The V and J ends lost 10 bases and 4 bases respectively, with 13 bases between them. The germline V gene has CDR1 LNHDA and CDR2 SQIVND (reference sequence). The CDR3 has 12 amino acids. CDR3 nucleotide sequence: TGTGCCACAGCGACCCCTGGCTATGGCTACACCTTC. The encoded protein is CATATPGYGYTF. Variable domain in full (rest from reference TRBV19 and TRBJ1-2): DGGITQSPKYLFRKEGQNVTLSCEQNLNHDAMYWYRQDPGQGLRLIYYSQIVNDFQKGDIAEGYSVSREKKESFPLTVTSAQKNPTAFYLCATATPGYGYTFGSGTRLTVV.

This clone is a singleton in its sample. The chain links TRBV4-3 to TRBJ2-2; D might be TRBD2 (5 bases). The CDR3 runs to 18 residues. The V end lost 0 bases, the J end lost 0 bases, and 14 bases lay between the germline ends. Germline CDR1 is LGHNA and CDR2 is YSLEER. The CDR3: CASSQDGGSEANTGELFF. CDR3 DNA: TGCGCCAGCAGCCAAGATGGAGGTAGCGAGGCGAACACCGGGGAGCTGTTTTTT.

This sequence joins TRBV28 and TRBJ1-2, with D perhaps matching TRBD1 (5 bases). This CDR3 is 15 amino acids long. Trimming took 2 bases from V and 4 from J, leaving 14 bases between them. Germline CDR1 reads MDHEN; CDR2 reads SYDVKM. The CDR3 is CASSLTAGGFYGYTF. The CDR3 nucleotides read TGTGCCAGCAGTTTAACGGCTGGGGGGTTCTATGGCTACACCTTC.

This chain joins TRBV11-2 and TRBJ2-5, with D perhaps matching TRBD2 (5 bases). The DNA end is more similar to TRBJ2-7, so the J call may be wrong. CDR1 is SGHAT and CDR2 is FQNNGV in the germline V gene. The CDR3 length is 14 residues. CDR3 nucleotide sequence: TGTGCCAGCAGCCTGCTAGAACTAGAGTACGAGCAGTACTTC. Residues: CASSLLELEYEQYF.

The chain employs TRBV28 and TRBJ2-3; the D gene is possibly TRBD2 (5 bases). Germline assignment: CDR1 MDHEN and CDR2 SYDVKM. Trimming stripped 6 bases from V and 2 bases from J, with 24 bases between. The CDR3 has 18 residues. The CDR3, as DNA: TGTGCCAGCAGGCCGCGAGGGTTCTTGTTTGGGGACACAGATACGCAGTATTTT. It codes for CASRPRGFLFGDTDTQYF. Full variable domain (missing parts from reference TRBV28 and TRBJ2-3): DVKVTQSSRYLVKRTGEKVFLECVQDMDHENMFWYRQDPGLGLRLIYFSYDVKMKEKGDIPEGYSVSREKKERFSLILESASTNQTSMYLCASRPRGFLFGDTDTQYFGPGTRLTVL.

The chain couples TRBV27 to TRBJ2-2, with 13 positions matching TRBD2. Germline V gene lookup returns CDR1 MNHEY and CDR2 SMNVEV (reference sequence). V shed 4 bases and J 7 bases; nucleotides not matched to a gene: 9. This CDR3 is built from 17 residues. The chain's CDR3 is CASSSLGLAGASGELFF. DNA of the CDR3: TGTGCCAGCAGTTCCCTAGGACTAGCGGGAGCAAGCGGGGAGCTGTTTTTT.

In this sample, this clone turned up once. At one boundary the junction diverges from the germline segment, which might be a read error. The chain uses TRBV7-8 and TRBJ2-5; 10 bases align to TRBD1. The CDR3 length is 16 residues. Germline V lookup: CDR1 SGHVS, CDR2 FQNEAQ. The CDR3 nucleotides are TGTGTCAGCAGAAGAAGCCCGGGACAGGGGAAAGAGACCCAGTACTTC. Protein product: CVSRRSPGQGKETQYF. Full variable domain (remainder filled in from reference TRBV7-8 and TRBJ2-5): GAGVSQSPRYKVAKRGQDVALRCDPISGHVSLFWYQQALGQGPEFLTYFQNEAQLDKSGLPSDRFFAERPEGSVSTLKIQRTQQEDSAVYLCVSRRSPGQGKETQYFGPGTRLLVL.

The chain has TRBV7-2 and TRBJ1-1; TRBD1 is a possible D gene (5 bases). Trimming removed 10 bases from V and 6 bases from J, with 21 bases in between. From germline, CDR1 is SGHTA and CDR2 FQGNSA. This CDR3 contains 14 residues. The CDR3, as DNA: TGTGCCATACTAACAGGAATCCAGCGGGCTGAAGCTTTCTTT. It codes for CAILTGIQRAEAFF.

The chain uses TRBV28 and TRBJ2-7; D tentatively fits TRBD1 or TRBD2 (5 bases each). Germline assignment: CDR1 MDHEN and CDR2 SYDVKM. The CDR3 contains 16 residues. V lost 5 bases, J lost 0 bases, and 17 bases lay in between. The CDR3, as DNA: TGTGCCAGCAGTCCCCTGACCTGGGACCGCTCCTACGAGCAGTACTTC. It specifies CASSPLTWDRSYEQYF. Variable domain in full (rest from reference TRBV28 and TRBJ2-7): DVKVTQSSRYLVKRTGEKVFLECVQDMDHENMFWYRQDPGLGLRLIYFSYDVKMKEKGDIPEGYSVSREKKERFSLILESASTNQTSMYLCASSPLTWDRSYEQYFGPGTRLTVT.

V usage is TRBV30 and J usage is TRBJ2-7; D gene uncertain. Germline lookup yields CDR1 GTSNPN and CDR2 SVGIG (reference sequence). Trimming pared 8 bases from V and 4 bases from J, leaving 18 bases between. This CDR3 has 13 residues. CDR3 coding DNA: TGTGCCCAGACGGGTGACCTCCCGTACGAGCAGTACTTC. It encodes CAQTGDLPYEQYF.

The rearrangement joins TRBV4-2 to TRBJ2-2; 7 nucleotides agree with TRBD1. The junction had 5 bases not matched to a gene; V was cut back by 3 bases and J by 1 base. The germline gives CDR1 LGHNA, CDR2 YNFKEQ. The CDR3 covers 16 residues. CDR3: CASSQGTALNTGELFF. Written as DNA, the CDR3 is TGTGCCAGCAGCCAGGGGACAGCCTTGAACACCGGGGAGCTGTTTTTT.

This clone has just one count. CDR3 in amino acids: CASRGYGANVLTF. For the CDR3, the DNA is TGTGCCAGCAGGGGTTATGGGGCCAACGTCCTGACTTTC. The chain recombines TRBV27 with TRBJ2-6; D unclear. Trimming removed 6 bases from V and 3 bases from J, with 6 bases in between. Per germline, CDR1 MNHEY and CDR2 SMNVEV (reference sequence). The CDR3 loop spans 13 amino acids.

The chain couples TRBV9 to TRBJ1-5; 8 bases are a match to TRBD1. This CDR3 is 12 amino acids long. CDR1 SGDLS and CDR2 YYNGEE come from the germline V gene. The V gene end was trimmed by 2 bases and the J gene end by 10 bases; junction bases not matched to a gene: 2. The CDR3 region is CASSVGQGPQHF. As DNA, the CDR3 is TGTGCCAGCAGCGTTGGACAGGGACCCCAGCATTTT.

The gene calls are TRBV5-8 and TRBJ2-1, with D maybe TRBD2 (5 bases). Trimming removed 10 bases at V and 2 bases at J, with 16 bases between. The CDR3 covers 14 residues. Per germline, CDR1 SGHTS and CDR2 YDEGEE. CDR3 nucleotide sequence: TGTGCCTCCCACACAACCGGGGCCTACAATGAGCAGTTCTTC. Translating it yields CASHTTGAYNEQFF.

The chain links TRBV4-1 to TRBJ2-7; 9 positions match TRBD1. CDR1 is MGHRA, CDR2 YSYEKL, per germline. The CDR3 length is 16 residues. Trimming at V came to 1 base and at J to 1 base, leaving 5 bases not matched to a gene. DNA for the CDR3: TGCGCCAGCAGCCAAGTAGCCGGGACAGGGTCCTACGAGCAGTACTTC. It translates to CASSQVAGTGSYEQYF.

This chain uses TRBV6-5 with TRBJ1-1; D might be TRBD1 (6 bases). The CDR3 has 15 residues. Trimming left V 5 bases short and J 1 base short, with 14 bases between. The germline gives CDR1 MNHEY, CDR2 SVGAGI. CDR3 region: CASSHNRVSNTEAFF. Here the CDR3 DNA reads TGTGCCAGCAGTCATAACAGGGTTTCGAACACTGAAGCTTTCTTT.

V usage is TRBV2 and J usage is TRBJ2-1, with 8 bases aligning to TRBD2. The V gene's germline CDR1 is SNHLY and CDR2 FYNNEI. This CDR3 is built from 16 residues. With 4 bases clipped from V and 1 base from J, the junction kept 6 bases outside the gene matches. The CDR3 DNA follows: TGTGCCAGCAGTGGAATTAGCGGGGTATCCTACAATGAGCAGTTCTTC. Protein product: CASSGISGVSYNEQFF.

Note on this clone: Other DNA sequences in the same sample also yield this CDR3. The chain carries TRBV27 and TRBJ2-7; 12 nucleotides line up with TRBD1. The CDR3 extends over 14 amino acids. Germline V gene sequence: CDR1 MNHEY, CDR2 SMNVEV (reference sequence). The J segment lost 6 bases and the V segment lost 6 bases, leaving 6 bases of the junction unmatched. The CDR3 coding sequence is TGTGCCAGCAGCTACCGGGACAGGGGGCGCGAGCAGTACTTC. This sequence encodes CASSYRDRGREQYF.

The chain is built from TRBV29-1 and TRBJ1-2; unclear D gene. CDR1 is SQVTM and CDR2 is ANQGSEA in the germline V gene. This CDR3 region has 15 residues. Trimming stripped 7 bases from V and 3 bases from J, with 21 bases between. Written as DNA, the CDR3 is TGCAGCGGCCGGGGAGGATGGGGTGGCGACTATGGCTACACCTTC. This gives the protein CSGRGGWGGDYGYTF. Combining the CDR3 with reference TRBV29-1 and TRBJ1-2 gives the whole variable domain SAVISQKPSRDICQRGTSLTIQCQVDSQVTMMFWYRQQPGQSLTLIATANQGSEATYESGFVIDKFPISRPNLTFSTLTVSNMSPEDSSIYLCSGRGGWGGDYGYTFGSGTRLTVV.

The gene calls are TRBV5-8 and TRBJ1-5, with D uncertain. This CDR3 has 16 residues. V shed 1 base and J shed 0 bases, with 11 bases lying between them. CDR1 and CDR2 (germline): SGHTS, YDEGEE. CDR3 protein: CASSLRARNSNQPQHF. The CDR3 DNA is TGTGCCAGCAGCTTGCGGGCCAGGAATAGCAATCAGCCCCAGCATTTT.

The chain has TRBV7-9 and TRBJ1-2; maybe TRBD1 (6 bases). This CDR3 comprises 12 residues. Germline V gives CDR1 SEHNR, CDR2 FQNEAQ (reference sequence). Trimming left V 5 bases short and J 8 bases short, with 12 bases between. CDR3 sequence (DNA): TGTGCCAGCAGCCTCCACAGGGACGGCTACACCTTC. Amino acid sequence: CASSLHRDGYTF.

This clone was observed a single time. CDR3 coding DNA: TGTGCCAGCAGTTTAGTTGGGACCTACAATGAGCAGTTCTTC. This encodes CASSLVGTYNEQFF. The chain carries TRBV27 and TRBJ2-1; D call uncertain. This CDR3 contains 14 residues. Germline CDR1 is MNHEY and CDR2 is SMNVEV (reference sequence). V was cut by 2 bases and J by 2 bases, with 7 bases left in between.

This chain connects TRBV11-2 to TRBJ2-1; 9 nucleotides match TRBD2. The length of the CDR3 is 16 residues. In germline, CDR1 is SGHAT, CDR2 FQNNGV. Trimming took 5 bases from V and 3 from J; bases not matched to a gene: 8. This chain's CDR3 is CASSPTAGGLYNEQFF. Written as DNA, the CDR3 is TGTGCCAGCAGCCCGACGGCGGGAGGGCTCTACAATGAGCAGTTCTTC.

The CDR3 protein is CASRRENTGELFF. DNA of the CDR3: TGTGCCAGCCGGCGAGAGAACACCGGGGAGCTGTTTTTT. The genes are TRBV7-9 and TRBJ2-2; D unresolved. Per the germline V gene, CDR1 is SEHNR and CDR2 is FQNEAQ (reference sequence). The V and J ends lost 8 bases and 1 base respectively, with 8 bases between them. CDR3 length: 13 amino acids.

CDR3: CASSLNSPGRSRQYF. The CDR3, as DNA: TGTGCCAGCAGCTTAAATTCCCCCGGCAGGAGCCGTCAGTACTTC. The chain has TRBV7-8 and TRBJ2-7, with D hard to call. There are 15 residues in the CDR3. V dropped 2 bases and J dropped 10 bases, with 21 bases sitting between them. Germline assignment: CDR1 SGHVS and CDR2 FQNEAQ.

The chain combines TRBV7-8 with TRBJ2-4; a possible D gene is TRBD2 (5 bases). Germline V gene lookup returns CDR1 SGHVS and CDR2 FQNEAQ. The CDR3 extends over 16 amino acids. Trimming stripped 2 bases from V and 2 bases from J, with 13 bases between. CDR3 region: CASSLLASKTKNIQYF. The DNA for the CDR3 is TGTGCCAGCAGCTTATTAGCGTCCAAAACCAAAAACATTCAGTACTTC.

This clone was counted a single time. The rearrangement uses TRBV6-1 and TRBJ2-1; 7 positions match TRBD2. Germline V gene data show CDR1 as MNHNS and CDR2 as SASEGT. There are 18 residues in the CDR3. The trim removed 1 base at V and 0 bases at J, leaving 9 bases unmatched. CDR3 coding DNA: TGTGCCAGCAGTGAAGAAGACTATGGCGGGAGCTCCTACAATGAGCAGTTCTTC. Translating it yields CASSEEDYGGSSYNEQFF.